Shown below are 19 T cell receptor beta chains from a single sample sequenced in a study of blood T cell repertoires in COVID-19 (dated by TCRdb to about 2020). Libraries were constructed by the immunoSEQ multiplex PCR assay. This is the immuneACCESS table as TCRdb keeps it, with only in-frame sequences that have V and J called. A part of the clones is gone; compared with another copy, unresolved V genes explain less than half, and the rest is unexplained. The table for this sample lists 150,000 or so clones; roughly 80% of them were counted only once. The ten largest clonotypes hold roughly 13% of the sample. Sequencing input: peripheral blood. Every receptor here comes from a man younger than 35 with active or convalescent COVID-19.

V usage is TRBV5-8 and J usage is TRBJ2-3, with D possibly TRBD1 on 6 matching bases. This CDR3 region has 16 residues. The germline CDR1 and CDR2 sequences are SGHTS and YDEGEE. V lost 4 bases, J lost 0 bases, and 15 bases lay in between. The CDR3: CASSRGQQPSTDTQYF. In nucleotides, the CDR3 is TGTGCCAGCAGCCGGGGACAACAACCTAGCACAGATACGCAGTATTTT. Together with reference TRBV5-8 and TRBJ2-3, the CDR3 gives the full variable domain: EAGVTQSPTHLIKTRGQQATLRCSPISGHTSVYWYQQALGLGLQFLLWYDEGEERNRGNFPPRFSGRQFPNYSSELNVNALELEDSALYLCASSRGQQPSTDTQYFGPGTRLTVL.

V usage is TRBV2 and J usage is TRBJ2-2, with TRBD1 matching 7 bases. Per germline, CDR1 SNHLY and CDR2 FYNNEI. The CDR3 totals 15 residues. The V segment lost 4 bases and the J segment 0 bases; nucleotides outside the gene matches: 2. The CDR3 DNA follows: TGTGCCAGCAGTGTGGGACAGCCGAACACCGGGGAGCTGTTTTTT. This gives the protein CASSVGQPNTGELFF.

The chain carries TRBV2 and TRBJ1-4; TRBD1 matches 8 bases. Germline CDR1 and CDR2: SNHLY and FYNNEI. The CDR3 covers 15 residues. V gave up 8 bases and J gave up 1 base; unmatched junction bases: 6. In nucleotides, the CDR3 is TGTGCCAGCGGCAGGGGGCGAGGAACTAATGAAAAACTGTTTTTT. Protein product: CASGRGRGTNEKLFF.

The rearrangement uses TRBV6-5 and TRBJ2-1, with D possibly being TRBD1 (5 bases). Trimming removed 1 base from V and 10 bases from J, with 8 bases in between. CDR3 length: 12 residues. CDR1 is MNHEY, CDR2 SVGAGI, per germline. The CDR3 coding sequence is TGTGCCAGCAGTTACTGGGGCGGAGAGCAGTTCTTC. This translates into CASSYWGGEQFF.

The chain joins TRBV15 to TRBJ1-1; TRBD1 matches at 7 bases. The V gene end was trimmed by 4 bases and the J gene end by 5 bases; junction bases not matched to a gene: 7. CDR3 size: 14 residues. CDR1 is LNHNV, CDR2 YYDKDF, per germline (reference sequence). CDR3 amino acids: CATSITGVQTEAFF. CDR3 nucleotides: TGTGCCACCAGCATAACAGGGGTACAGACTGAAGCTTTCTTT.

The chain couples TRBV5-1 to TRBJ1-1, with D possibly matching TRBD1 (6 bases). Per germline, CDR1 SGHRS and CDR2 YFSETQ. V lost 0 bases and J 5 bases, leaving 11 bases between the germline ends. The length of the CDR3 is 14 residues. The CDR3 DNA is TGCGCCAGCAGCTTGGAAAACAGGGTAACTGAAGCTTTCTTT. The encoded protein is CASSLENRVTEAFF.

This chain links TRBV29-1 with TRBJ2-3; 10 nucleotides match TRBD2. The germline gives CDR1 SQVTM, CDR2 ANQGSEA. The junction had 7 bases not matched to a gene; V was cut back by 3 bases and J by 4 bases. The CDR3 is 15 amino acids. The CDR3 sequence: CSVDPSGSRADTQYF. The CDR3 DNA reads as TGCAGCGTTGACCCTAGCGGGAGTAGGGCAGATACGCAGTATTTT.

The CDR3 protein is CASSLVGTAKNIQYF. DNA for the CDR3: TGTGCCAGCAGTTTAGTCGGGACAGCAAAAAACATTCAGTACTTC. J is TRBJ2-4 and V is TRBV27; 7 bases are a match to TRBD1. The germline V gene encodes CDR1 MNHEY and CDR2 SMNVEV (reference sequence). This CDR3 is built from 15 residues. V gave up 2 bases and J gave up 4 bases; unmatched junction bases: 5.

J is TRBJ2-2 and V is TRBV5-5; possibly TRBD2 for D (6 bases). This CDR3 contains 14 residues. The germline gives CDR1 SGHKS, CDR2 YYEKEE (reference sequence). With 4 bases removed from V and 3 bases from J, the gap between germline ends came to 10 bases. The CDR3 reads CASSARGHTGELFF. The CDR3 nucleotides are TGTGCCAGCAGCGCGCGGGGTCACACCGGGGAGCTGTTTTTT.

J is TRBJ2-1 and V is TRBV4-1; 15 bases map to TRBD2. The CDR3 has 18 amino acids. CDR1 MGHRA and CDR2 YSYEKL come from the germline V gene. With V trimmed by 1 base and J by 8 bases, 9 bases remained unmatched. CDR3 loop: CASSQVDMGLAGGHEQFF. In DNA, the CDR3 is TGCGCCAGCAGCCAAGTGGACATGGGACTAGCGGGGGGACATGAGCAGTTCTTC.

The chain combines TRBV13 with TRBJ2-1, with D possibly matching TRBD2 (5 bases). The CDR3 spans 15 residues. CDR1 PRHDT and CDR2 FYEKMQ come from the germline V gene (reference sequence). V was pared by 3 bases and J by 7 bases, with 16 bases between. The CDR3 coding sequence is TGTGCCAGCAGCTTCCCGGGCTGGGAGTGGAATGAGCAGTTCTTC. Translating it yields CASSFPGWEWNEQFF.

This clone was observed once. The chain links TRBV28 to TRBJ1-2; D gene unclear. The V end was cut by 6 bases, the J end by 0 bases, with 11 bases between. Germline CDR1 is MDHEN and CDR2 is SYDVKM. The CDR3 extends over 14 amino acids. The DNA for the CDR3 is TGTGCCAGCAGCATACAGACGACTAACTATGGCTACACCTTC. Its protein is CASSIQTTNYGYTF.

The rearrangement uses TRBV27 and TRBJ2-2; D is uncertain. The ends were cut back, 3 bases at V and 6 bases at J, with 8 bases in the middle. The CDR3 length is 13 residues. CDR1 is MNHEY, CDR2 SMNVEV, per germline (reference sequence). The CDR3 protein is CASSFWAAGELFF. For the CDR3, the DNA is TGTGCCAGCAGTTTCTGGGCCGCCGGGGAGCTGTTTTTT.

CDR3 bases: TGTGCCAGCAGTTCATCTAGCGGGGGGCACGATACGCAGTATTTT. It specifies CASSSSSGGHDTQYF. The chain employs TRBV6-5 and TRBJ2-3, with 11 bases identical to TRBD2. Germline V gene sequence: CDR1 MNHEY, CDR2 SVGAGI. V shed 4 bases, J shed 6 bases, and the junction held 6 bases outside the gene matches. The CDR3 spans 15 residues.

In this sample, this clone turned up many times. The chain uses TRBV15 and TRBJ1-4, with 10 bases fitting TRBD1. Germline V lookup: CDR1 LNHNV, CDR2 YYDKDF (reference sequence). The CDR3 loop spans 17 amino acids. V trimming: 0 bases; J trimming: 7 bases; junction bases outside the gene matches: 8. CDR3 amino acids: CATSRDGAGQGSEKLFF. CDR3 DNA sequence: TGTGCCACCAGCAGAGATGGTGCGGGACAGGGGAGTGAAAAACTGTTTTTT.

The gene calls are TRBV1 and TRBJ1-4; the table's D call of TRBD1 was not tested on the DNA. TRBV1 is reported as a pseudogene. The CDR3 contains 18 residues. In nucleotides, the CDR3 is TGCACCAGCAGCCAACCGACCCCCGGACAGGGGCCTCCGGAAAAACTGTTTTTT. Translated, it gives CTSSQPTPGQGPPEKLFF.

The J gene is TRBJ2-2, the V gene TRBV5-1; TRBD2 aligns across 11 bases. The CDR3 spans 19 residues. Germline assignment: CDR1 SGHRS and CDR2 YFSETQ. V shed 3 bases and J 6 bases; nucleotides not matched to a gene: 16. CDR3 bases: TGCGCCAGCAGCTCGTCCTTTTCCTTAGCGGGAGGGCAACCCGGGGAGCTGTTTTTT. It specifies CASSSSFSLAGGQPGELFF.

In nucleotides, the CDR3 is TGTGCCAGTAGTTCTGGCGGGGGGACCTACGAGCAGTACTTC. Translation gives CASSSGGGTYEQYF. The chain combines TRBV19 with TRBJ2-7; 8 nucleotides line up with TRBD2. Germline V gene sequence: CDR1 LNHDA, CDR2 SQIVND (reference sequence). V was pared by 5 bases and J by 2 bases, with 5 bases of the junction left unmatched. This CDR3 is 14 amino acids long. Variable domain in full (rest from reference TRBV19 and TRBJ2-7): DGGITQSPKYLFRKEGQNVTLSCEQNLNHDAMYWYRQDPGQGLRLIYYSQIVNDFQKGDIAEGYSVSREKKESFPLTVTSAQKNPTAFYLCASSSGGGTYEQYFGPGTRLTVT.

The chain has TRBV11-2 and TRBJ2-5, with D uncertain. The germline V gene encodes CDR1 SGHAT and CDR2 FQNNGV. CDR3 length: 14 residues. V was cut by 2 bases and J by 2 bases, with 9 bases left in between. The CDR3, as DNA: TGTGCCAGCAGCTTATTGCGGCCGCAAGAGACCCAGTACTTC. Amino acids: CASSLLRPQETQYF.